The clone carrying this T cell receptor (beta chain) was counted many times. Its antigen remains unidentified. The data were taken from a study of CD8 T cells in ankylosing spondylitis. This CDR3 has 13 residues. The ends were cut back, 4 bases at V and 1 base at J, with 7 bases in the middle. Per germline, CDR1 KGHSH and CDR2 LQKENI. General study findings and limits: Seemingly distinctive of ankylosing spondylitis blood was a TCR beta motif formed by eight highly homologous variants.

Using its own MiXCR run on the 5' RACE reads, TCRdb lists one record per CDR3 protein. The sample contains fewer than 550,000 distinct CDR3 sequences, approximately 5% of which appear only once. The chain links TRBV18 to TRBJ1-1; D possibly corresponds to TRBD1 (5 bases). The sequenced sample consisted of blood, either unsorted or a sorted T cell fraction (not recorded which). The receptor comes from a male donor with ankylosing spondylitis. In DNA, the CDR3 is TGTGCCAGCTCACGGGGCCCGAACACTGAAGCTTTCTTT. It specifies CASSRGPNTEAFF.